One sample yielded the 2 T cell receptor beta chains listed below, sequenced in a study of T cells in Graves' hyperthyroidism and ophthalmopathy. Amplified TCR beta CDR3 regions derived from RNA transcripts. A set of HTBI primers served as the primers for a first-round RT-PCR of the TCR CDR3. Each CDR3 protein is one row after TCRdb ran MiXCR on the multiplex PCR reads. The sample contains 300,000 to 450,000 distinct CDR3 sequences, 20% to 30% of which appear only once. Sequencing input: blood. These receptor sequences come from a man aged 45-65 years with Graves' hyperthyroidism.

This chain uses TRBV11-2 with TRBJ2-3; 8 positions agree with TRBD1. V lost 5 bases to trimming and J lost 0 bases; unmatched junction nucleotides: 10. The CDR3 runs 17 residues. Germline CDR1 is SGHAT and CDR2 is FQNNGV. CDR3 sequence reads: CASSQWTGMTSTDTQYF. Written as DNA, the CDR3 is TGTGCCAGCAGCCAATGGACAGGGATGACTAGCACAGATACGCAGTATTTT. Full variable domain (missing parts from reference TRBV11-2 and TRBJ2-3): EAGVAQSPRYKIIEKRQSVAFWCNPISGHATLYWYQQILGQGPKLLIQFQNNGVVDDSQLPKDRFSAERLKGVDSTLKIQPAKLEDSAVYLCASSQWTGMTSTDTQYFGPGTRLTVL.

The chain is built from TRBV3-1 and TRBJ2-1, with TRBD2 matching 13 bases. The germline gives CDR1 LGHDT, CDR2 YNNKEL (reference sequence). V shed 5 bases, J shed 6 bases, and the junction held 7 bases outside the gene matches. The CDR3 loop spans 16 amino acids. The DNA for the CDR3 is TGTGCCAGCAGCGCAGGACTAGCGGGAGTTCGCAATGAGCAGTTCTTC. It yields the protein CASSAGLAGVRNEQFF.